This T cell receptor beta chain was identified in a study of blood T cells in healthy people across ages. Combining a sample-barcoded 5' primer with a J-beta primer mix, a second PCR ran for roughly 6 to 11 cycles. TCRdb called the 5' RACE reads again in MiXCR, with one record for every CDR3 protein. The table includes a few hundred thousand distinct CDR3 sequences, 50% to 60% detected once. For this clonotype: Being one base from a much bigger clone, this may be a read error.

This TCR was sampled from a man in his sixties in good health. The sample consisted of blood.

CDR3 sequence reads: CAIGADPSSYEQYF. Here the CDR3 DNA reads TGTGCCATCGGGGCAGACCCGAGCTCCTACGAGCAGTACTTC. The rearrangement links TRBV10-3 to TRBJ2-7; possibly TRBD1 for D (5 bases). The CDR3 consists of 14 residues. Germline CDR1 ENHRY, CDR2 SYGVKD. Trimming cost V 8 bases and J 0 bases, with 14 bases left between them.